This T cell receptor beta chain was found in a study of identical twins. About this clonotype: Its antigen remains unknown.

The donors were all healthy and Caucasian. A universal primer site was added by template switching, and unique molecular identifiers were carried by the cDNA. Each CDR3 protein gets one entry after TCRdb re-called the 5' RACE reads with MiXCR. The data contain over 200,000 distinct CDR3 sequences, roughly a tenth of them singletons. The CDR3 is 14 amino acids. Germline V gives CDR1 MDHEN, CDR2 SYDVKM. V shed 6 bases and J 3 bases; nucleotides not matched to a gene: 7. Whole-study results and caveats: Clonotypes of the beta chain that were abundant in cord blood carried fewer insertions (memory repertoires showed none). Those out-of-frame alpha sequences shared by twins showed an excess of low generation probability.

The material sequenced was memory T cells sorted from blood. The sequence derives from a man aged 50 to 59 in good health. The chain combines TRBV28 with TRBJ2-7; 8 nucleotides match TRBD1. In DNA form, the CDR3 reads TGTGCCAGCAGGAAAATGGGACAGGACTACGAGCAGTACTTC. Amino acid sequence: CASRKMGQDYEQYF.